The following is a T cell receptor (beta chain) sequence with its context. Its antigen is unidentified. The same CDR3 is also encoded by other DNA sequences in this sample. The sample comes from a study of cytomegalovirus exposure and HLA in healthy donors. About the study: The same platform was used for the 120 or so validation repertoires as for the 666 first-cohort repertoires, as reported in a later analysis. Study-level points and caveats: Clusters of TCRs from the first cohort tended to co-occur in the roughly 120 validation repertoires (as a later analysis found). Most sequenced TCRs were rare (though some public TCRs occurred in many donors).

Some clones are missing from TCRdb's copy, which holds only in-frame ones; the method was immunoSEQ multiplex PCR. Of more than 120,000 clones in the sample, 85% to 90% are singletons; the top ten hold around 10%. The sequenced material came from PBMCs. The receptor was derived from a young man in good health and CMV-seropositive.

The CDR3 DNA is TGTGCCAGCAGCTTAGATCTTTCAGATACGCAGTATTTT. It encodes CASSLDLSDTQYF. V usage is TRBV11-2 and J usage is TRBJ2-3, with D unresolved. This CDR3 region has 13 residues. Trimming took 0 bases from V and 4 from J, leaving 5 bases between them. Germline CDR1 and CDR2: SGHAT and FQNNGV. Full variable domain (remainder filled in from reference TRBV11-2 and TRBJ2-3): EAGVAQSPRYKIIEKRQSVAFWCNPISGHATLYWYQQILGQGPKLLIQFQNNGVVDDSQLPKDRFSAERLKGVDSTLKIQPAKLEDSAVYLCASSLDLSDTQYFGPGTRLTVL.